The sequence of this T cell receptor beta chain was determined in a study of cytomegalovirus exposure and HLA in healthy donors. This clone was found a few times. Its antigen is undetermined. Losses at the gene ends were 3 bases for V and 6 bases for J; bases not matched to a gene: 2. Germline V CDR1 and CDR2: SGHTA, FQGTGA. CDR3 length equals 14 residues. General study results and limits: For most TCR sequences rarity was the rule, although some public TCRs occurred in many donors. When a later analysis was performed, an Asian-associated ancestry cluster reportedly had fewer N-insertions than the roughly 700-donor mean. Researchers counted roughly 160 TCR beta chains as cytomegalovirus-associated. V- and J-gene trimming of TCR beta was linked (in a later analysis) to a missense DCLRE1C variant.

It was with 60 Vbeta and 13 Jbeta primers that the PCR ran. The data were produced by immunoSEQ multiplex PCR, yet TCRdb's version contains in-frame clones alone and is incomplete. The repertoire holds around 110,000 clones, with 65% to 80% as singletons. This sequence originates from a male donor in good health and CMV-seropositive. The chain couples TRBV7-3 to TRBJ1-2, with 12 bases fitting TRBD1. Source material: PBMCs. For the CDR3, the DNA is TGTGCCAGCAGCTTGGGGACAGGGGGCAATGGCTACACCTTC. It yields the protein CASSLGTGGNGYTF.